This T cell receptor (beta chain) is drawn from a study of shared clonotypes between healthy human individuals (dated by TCRdb to 2018 to 2020). For the study in its entirety: A couple of women and a few men aged 18 to 49 years were included in the cohort. Per donor, three plates each were used for CD4 naive and CD4 memory, two for CD8 naive, and one for CD8 memory. To estimate repertoire size and how much clonotypes are shared between individuals, the study performed deep sequencing of blood TCR repertoires from five healthy adults. Different laboratories and diverse techniques were used to prepare libraries and sequence TCR repertoires, to increase sequencing depth and limit assay-specific biases. Per donor, leukapheresis produced somewhere between about 0.94 and 8.9 billion PBMCs. Findings and caveats that apply to the study as a whole: Pairwise subsampling indicated that sequencing depth was expected to affect the degree of clonotype sharing among donors. Estimated clonotype richness was generally larger for naive than for memory subsets. Higher generation probabilities were observed for clonotypes shared by all four sorted-subset donors than for non-shared clonotypes. Sampling was restricted to blood, and TCR repertoires in tissues likely differ from the TCR repertoires found in blood. The genetic and exposure-history diversity represented was limited by the small number of donors. Around 5.4% of naive CD4, 3.5% of naive CD8, 2.3% of memory CD4, and about 0.4% of memory CD8 clonotypes were shared across four donors. Even with the large sequencing depth, rarefaction of the sorted-subset datasets indicated that sequencing was incomplete.

CD8 naive samples consisted of CD45RO-negative cells that were positively selected for CCR7, yielding a CD45RA+CCR7+ population without TemRA cells. Donors were healthy HIV-negative adults with no recently reported acute infections or vaccinations. All donors were Caucasian adults living in Nashville, Tennessee, USA. After blood collection by leukapheresis, PBMCs were isolated using Ficoll-Histopaque density gradient centrifugation and then cryopreserved in the vapor phase of liquid nitrogen. Purity and quantity of every magnetically sorted T cell population were checked by analytical flow cytometry. From each sorted fraction, genomic DNA was isolated and quantified by UV absorbance on a Nanodrop 2000c. Comments on this clone: What antigen it recognizes has not been identified. The sample holds no much larger clone one base away, and base qualities are not on file.

TCR CDR3 regions were amplified from genomic DNA by multiplex PCR using the deep immunoSEQ assay. Extracted genomic DNA from each cell subset was spread evenly across all wells of several immunoSEQ 96-well plates, with each plate serving as a replicate. For sorted subsets, each replicate PCR was loaded with approximately 190 ng genomic DNA, equivalent to roughly 30,000 T cell genomes. Purified libraries were quantified with a Qubit 3.0 fluorometer, sized on a Bioanalyzer 2100, and re-quantified with the KAPA Library Quantification kit. A separate single-read 150-cycle Illumina NextSeq 550 flow cell was used to sequence each immunoSEQ 96-well plate. The authors processed their data as follows. Because only junctional sequences without quality scores were contained in the immunoSEQ output, filtering matching that applied to full-length reads could not be performed. To assign V/J genes and CDR3, sequences were annotated using PyIR, a Python wrapper for IgBLAST v1.9, with IMGT germline references. Any read was removed if the V/J assignment was weak (E-value above 1e-6), the CDR3 was missing, or the read contained stop codons, out-of-frame junctions, or ambiguous translated residues. V3J clonotypes were defined as sequences sharing the same inferred V gene, J gene, and CDR3 amino acid sequence. Percentage overlap between repertoires was computed as shared unique clonotypes divided by the size of the smaller repertoire. Three approaches were used to assess repertoire richness: RTK rarefaction, the Chao1 estimator, and Recon v2.1 estimates of unobserved clonotypes. Generation probabilities for all TCRbeta clonotypes obtained by the gDNA method from several donors were computed using OLGA. TCRdb holds this immuneACCESS table with in-frame rearrangements only. Some clones are missing; in checked studies, unresolved V genes explain under half, and the rest has no known cause. The V and J calls and the clone size are those of that table, but D and trimming were determined from the DNA. The sample table shows roughly 2,000,000 clones, and about 95% are seen once. The top ten constitute roughly 1.2% of the sample.

Its CDR3 holds 14 amino acids, cysteine through phenylalanine. The only DNA kept is the CDR3, 42 bases in frame from the first base. V is pared back by 2 bases and J by 5 bases, with 13 bases lying between the germline termini. Looking up the germline V gene yields CDR1 SGHAT and CDR2 FQNNGV. The rearranged segments are TRBV11-2 and TRBJ2-7; perhaps TRBD1 is the D gene, with 5 bases matching. The source material was naive CD8+ T cells sorted from blood. In light of the paper, this sample's cell subset or site label describes: CD45RA+CCR7+. The TCR was taken from a man aged 18 to 35 in good health. The bases read TGTGCCAGCAGCTTATTAGTGCAGGGCGACGAGCAGTACTTC. It codes for CASSLLVQGDEQYF.